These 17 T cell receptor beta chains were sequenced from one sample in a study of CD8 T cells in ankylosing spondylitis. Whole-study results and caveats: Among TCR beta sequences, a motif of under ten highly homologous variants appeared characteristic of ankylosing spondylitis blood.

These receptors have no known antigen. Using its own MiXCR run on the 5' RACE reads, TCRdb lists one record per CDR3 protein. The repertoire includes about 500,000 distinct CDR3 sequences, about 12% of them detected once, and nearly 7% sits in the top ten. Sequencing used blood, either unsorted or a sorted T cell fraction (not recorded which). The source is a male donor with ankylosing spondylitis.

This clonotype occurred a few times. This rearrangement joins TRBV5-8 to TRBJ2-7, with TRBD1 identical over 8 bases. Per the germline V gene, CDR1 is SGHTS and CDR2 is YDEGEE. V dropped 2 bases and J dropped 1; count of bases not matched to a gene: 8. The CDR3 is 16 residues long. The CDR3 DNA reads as TGTGCCAGCAGCTTTACGACAGGGGTCCTTTCCTACGAGCAGTACGTC. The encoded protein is CASSFTTGVLSYEQYV.

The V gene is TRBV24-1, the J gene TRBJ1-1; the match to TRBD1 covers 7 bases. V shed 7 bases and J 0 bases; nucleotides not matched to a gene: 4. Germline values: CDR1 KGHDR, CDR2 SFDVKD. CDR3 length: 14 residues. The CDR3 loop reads CATRDRTMNTEAFF. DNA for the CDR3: TGTGCCACCAGGGACAGGACCATGAACACTGAAGCTTTCTTT.

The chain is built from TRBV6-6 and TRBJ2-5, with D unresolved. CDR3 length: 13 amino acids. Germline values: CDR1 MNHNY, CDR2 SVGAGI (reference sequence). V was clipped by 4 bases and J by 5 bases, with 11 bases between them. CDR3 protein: CASSFPSVETQYF. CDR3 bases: TGTGCCAGCAGTTTTCCCAGCGTCGAGACCCAGTACTTC.

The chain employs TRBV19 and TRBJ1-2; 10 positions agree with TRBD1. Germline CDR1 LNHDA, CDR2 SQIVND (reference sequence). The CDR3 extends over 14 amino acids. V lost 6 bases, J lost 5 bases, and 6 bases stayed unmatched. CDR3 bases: TGTGCCAGTAGGCTCCGGGACAGGGGTTATGGCTACACCTTC. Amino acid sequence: CASRLRDRGYGYTF. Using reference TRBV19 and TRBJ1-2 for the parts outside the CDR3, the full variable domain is DGGITQSPKYLFRKEGQNVTLSCEQNLNHDAMYWYRQDPGQGLRLIYYSQIVNDFQKGDIAEGYSVSREKKESFPLTVTSAQKNPTAFYLCASRLRDRGYGYTFGSGTRLTVV.

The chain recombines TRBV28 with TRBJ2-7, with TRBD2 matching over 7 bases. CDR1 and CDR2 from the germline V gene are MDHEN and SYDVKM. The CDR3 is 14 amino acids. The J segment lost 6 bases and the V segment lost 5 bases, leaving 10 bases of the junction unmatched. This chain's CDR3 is CASSPGGSSAEQYV. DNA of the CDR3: TGTGCCAGCAGTCCAGGCGGGAGCTCAGCCGAGCAGTACGTC.

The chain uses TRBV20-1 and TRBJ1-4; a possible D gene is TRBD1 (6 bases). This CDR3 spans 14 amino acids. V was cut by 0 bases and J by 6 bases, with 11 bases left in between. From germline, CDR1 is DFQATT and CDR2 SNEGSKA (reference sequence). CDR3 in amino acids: CSARDRGGHEKLFF. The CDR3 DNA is TGCAGTGCTAGAGATCGAGGGGGACATGAAAAACTGTTTTTT.

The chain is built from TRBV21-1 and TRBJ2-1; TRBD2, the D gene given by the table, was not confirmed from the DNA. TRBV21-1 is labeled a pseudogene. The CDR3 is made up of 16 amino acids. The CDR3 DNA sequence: TGTGCCAGCAGCAACGCTAGCGGGAGGGCTTACAATGAGCAGTTCTTC. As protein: CASSNASGRAYNEQFF.

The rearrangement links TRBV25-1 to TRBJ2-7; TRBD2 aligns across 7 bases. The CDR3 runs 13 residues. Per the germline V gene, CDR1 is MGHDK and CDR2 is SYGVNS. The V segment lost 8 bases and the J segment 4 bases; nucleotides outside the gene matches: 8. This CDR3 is CASLRDYPYEQYF. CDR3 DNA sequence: TGTGCCAGCCTCCGGGACTATCCGTACGAGCAGTACTTC.

In DNA, the CDR3 is TGTGCCAGCAGTCCACACGCCGGGTTAGGGAACACCGGGGAGCTGTTTTTT. This codes for CASSPHAGLGNTGELFF. The rearrangement links TRBV2 to TRBJ2-2; D is uncertain. The CDR3 spans 17 residues. The germline CDR1 and CDR2 sequences are SNHLY and FYNNEI. Trimming took off 5 bases at V and 1 base at J, with 17 bases between the two ends. The variable domain in full, with the rest retrieved from reference TRBV2 and TRBJ2-2, is EPEVTQTPSHQVTQMGQEVILRCVPISNHLYFYWYRQILGQKVEFLVSFYNNEISEKSEIFDDQFSVERPDGSNFTLKIRSTKLEDSAMYFCASSPHAGLGNTGELFFGEGSRLTVL.

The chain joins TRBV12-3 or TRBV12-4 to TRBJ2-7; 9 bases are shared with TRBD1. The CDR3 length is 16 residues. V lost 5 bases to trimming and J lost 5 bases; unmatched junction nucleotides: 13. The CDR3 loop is CASSPWGGDRDDEQYF. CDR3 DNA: TGTGCCAGCAGTCCTTGGGGGGGGGACAGGGACGACGAGCAGTACTTC.

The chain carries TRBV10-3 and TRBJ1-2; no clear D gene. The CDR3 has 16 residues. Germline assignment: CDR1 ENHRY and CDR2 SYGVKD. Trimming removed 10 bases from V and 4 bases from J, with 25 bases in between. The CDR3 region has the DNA TGTGCCACCCATAACTCGGATTTAGCGGGAACCTATGGCTACACCTTC. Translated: CATHNSDLAGTYGYTF.

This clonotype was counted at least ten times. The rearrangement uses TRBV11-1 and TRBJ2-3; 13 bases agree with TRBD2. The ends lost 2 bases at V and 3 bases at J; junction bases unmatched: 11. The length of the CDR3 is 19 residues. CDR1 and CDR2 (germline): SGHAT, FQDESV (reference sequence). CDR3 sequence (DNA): TGTGCCAGCAGCTTACCTAACCCACTAGCGGGAGGGCCGACAGATACGCAGTATTTT. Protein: CASSLPNPLAGGPTDTQYF.

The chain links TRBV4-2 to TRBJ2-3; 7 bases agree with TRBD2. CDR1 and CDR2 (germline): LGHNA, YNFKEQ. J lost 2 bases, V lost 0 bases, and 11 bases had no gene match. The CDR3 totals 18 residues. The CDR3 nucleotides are TGTGCCAGCAGCCAAGATGTTTGGGCTAGCGGAGACACAGATACGCAGTATTTT. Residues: CASSQDVWASGDTDTQYF.

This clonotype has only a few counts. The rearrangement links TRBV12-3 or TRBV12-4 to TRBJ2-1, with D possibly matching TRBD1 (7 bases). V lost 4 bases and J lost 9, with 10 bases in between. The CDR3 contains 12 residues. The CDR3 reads CASSSGGLEQFF. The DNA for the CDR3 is TGTGCCAGCAGTTCAGGGGGACTTGAGCAGTTCTTC.

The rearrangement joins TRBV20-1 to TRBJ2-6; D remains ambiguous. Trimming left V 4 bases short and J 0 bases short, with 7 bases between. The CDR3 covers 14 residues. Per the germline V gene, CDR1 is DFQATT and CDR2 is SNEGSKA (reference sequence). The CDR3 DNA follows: TGCAGTGCTATCCCCCGCTCTGGGGCCAACGTCCTGACTTTC. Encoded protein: CSAIPRSGANVLTF.

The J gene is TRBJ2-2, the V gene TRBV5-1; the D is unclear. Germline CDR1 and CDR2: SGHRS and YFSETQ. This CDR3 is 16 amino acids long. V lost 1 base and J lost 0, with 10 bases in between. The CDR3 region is CASSLLGLANTGELFF. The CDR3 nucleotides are TGCGCCAGCAGCTTGCTAGGCCTCGCGAACACCGGGGAGCTGTTTTTT.

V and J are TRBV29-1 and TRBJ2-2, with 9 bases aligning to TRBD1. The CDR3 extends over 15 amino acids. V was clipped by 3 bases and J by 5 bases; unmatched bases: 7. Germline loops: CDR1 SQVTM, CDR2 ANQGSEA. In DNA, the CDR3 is TGCAGCGTTGATTCTGGACAGGGGCCAACCGGGGAGCTGTTTTTT. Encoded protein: CSVDSGQGPTGELFF.